A single sample gave rise to the 32 T cell receptor beta chains below, sequenced in a study of blood T cell repertoires in COVID-19. TCRdb keeps only in-frame clones here, not all; method: immunoSEQ multiplex PCR. The sample consists of 250,000 to 350,000 clones, 89% of them appearing once. Sequencing was performed on peripheral blood. These receptors originate from a woman aged 55-69 years with acute or convalescent COVID-19.

This clone occurred many times. The rearrangement joins TRBV7-2 to TRBJ2-7; 9 nucleotides agree with TRBD2. V lost 3 bases to trimming and J lost 4 bases; unmatched junction nucleotides: 10. CDR3 length equals 16 residues. CDR1 is SGHTA, CDR2 FQGNSA, per germline. The chain's CDR3 is CASSFLRVAGVYEQYF. In DNA, the CDR3 is TGTGCCAGCAGCTTCCTGAGGGTAGCGGGGGTTTACGAGCAGTACTTC.

The V gene is TRBV5-1, the J gene TRBJ2-3; 7 bases are shared with TRBD2. The ends lost 0 bases at V and 6 bases at J; junction bases unmatched: 10. Germline CDR1 SGHRS, CDR2 YFSETQ. The CDR3 consists of 16 residues. The CDR3 DNA is TGCGCCAGCAGCTTGGGAATGACGGGGGGTTTGGATACGCAGTATTTT. Translated: CASSLGMTGGLDTQYF.

This chain joins TRBV6-6 and TRBJ2-7, with 11 positions matching TRBD1. The CDR3 has 16 amino acids. Germline CDR1 MNHNY, CDR2 SVGAGI (reference sequence). V gave up 2 bases and J gave up 2 bases; unmatched junction bases: 5. The CDR3 bases are TGTGCCAGCAGTTACCTCCGGGACAGGGGGACCTACGAGCAGTACTTC. This gives the protein CASSYLRDRGTYEQYF.

The V and J genes are TRBV18 and TRBJ1-1, with 7 bases that match TRBD1. Germline trimming cut 6 bases from V and 0 bases from J; bases unmatched to any gene: 4. This CDR3 has 14 residues. Germline V lookup: CDR1 KGHSH, CDR2 LQKENI. The CDR3 loop reads CASSGDRMNTEAFF. The CDR3 DNA reads as TGTGCCAGCTCCGGGGACAGAATGAACACTGAAGCTTTCTTT.

The rearrangement links TRBV12-3 or TRBV12-4 to TRBJ2-7; no clear D gene. V shed 5 bases and J shed 4 bases, with 6 bases lying between them. The CDR3 contains 11 residues. CDR3 protein: CASSLGYEQYF. Here the CDR3 DNA reads TGTGCCAGCAGTCTCGGTTACGAGCAGTACTTC.

V and J are TRBV11-1 and TRBJ2-3, with D perhaps matching TRBD2 (5 bases). Trimming removed 4 bases from V and 1 base from J, with 15 bases in between. Germline CDR1 reads SGHAT; CDR2 reads FQDESV (reference sequence). This CDR3 has 16 residues. The CDR3 DNA reads as TGTGCCAGCAGCTCGGACTCAACTCTCGGCACAGATACGCAGTATTTT. The encoded protein is CASSSDSTLGTDTQYF.

V usage is TRBV6-5 and J usage is TRBJ2-5, with 8 bases matching TRBD1. The J segment lost 5 bases and the V segment lost 5 bases, leaving 10 bases of the junction unmatched. Germline CDR1 reads MNHEY; CDR2 reads SVGAGI. This CDR3 has 15 residues. CDR3 bases: TGTGCCAGCAGTACCCGACAGGGGTCGGACGAGACCCAGTACTTC. The encoded protein is CASSTRQGSDETQYF.

This chain joins TRBV28 and TRBJ1-6; D unclear. With 1 base removed from V and 8 bases from J, the gap between germline ends came to 6 bases. This CDR3 region has 13 residues. Germline loops: CDR1 MDHEN, CDR2 SYDVKM. The DNA for the CDR3 is TGTGCCAGCAGTTTATCTCGGGATTCACCCCTCCACTTT. It codes for CASSLSRDSPLHF.

This chain uses TRBV15 with TRBJ2-3, with 16 bases identical to TRBD2. V lost 1 base, J lost 5 bases, and 9 bases stayed unmatched. The CDR3 is made up of 19 amino acids. The germline CDR1 and CDR2 sequences are LNHNV and YYDKDF (reference sequence). CDR3 residues: CATSRGGTSGGAVGDTQYF. In DNA form, the CDR3 reads TGTGCCACCAGCAGAGGCGGGACTAGCGGGGGGGCCGTCGGAGATACGCAGTATTTT.

V gene TRBV7-2 combines with J gene TRBJ2-5; D might be TRBD1 (6 bases). This CDR3 spans 15 amino acids. The V and J ends lost 2 bases and 1 base respectively, with 11 bases between them. Germline CDR1 and CDR2: SGHTA and FQGNSA. CDR3 loop: CASSLSGGRQETQYF. The CDR3 DNA reads TGTGCCAGCAGCTTAAGTGGGGGCCGCCAAGAGACCCAGTACTTC.

The CDR3 region is CASRERVRRGYTF. CDR3 DNA sequence: TGTGCCAGCCGGGAGAGGGTCAGGAGGGGCTACACCTTC. The chain links TRBV19 to TRBJ1-2, with D uncertain. The V gene lost 9 bases and the J gene lost 8 bases, with 19 bases spanning the gap. Per germline, CDR1 LNHDA and CDR2 SQIVND (reference sequence). CDR3 length equals 13 residues.

V gene TRBV27 combines with J gene TRBJ1-1; 7 nucleotides match TRBD1. The CDR3 covers 12 residues. Germline-derived CDR1 and CDR2 are MNHEY and SMNVEV (reference sequence). V shed 8 bases and J 7 bases; nucleotides not matched to a gene: 7. CDR3 residues: CASREGANEAFF. DNA of the CDR3: TGTGCCAGCCGAGAGGGGGCGAATGAAGCTTTCTTT.

This clone appeared once. The chain is built from TRBV15 and TRBJ1-3; D perhaps matches TRBD1 (6 bases). V was clipped by 3 bases and J by 0 bases, with 12 bases between them. The CDR3 runs 16 residues. Germline V gives CDR1 LNHNV, CDR2 YYDKDF (reference sequence). The chain's CDR3 is CATSRRQASSGNTIYF. The CDR3 DNA is TGTGCCACCAGCAGGAGACAGGCCTCCTCTGGAAACACCATATATTTT.

This chain joins TRBV28 and TRBJ2-7; 10 positions agree with TRBD1. Losses at the gene ends were 5 bases for V and 1 base for J; bases not matched to a gene: 14. CDR1 is MDHEN, CDR2 SYDVKM, per germline. This CDR3 contains 18 residues. The CDR3 DNA reads as TGTGCCAGCAGTCTTCGGTTCGCCGGGACAGGGGCATCCTACGAGCAGTACTTC. As protein: CASSLRFAGTGASYEQYF.

The genes are TRBV9 and TRBJ2-7; weak D call: TRBD1 (5 bases). The CDR3 runs 15 residues. The V gene's germline CDR1 is SGDLS and CDR2 YYNGEE. V lost 0 bases and J lost 3, with 13 bases in between. CDR3 protein: CASSVEGRTFYEQYF. The CDR3 coding sequence is TGTGCCAGCAGCGTAGAGGGGCGGACCTTCTACGAGCAGTACTTC.

Remarks on this clone: This specimen includes other DNA sequences encoding the same CDR3. The DNA for the CDR3 is TGTGCCAGCAGCCAAGAGACAGGGCGGTCACCCCTCCACTTT. Protein product: CASSQETGRSPLHF. The V and J genes are TRBV14 and TRBJ1-6; 7 bases are shared with TRBD1. This CDR3 spans 14 amino acids. From germline, CDR1 is SGHDN and CDR2 FVKESK. Trimming took 0 bases from V and 10 from J; bases not matched to a gene: 3.

This sequence joins TRBV5-1 and TRBJ2-7, with 8 bases that match TRBD2. The V gene end was trimmed by 7 bases and the J gene end by 3 bases; junction bases not matched to a gene: 12. There are 15 residues in the CDR3. The germline V gene encodes CDR1 SGHRS and CDR2 YFSETQ. The CDR3 protein is CASARGGALGYEQYF. The CDR3 DNA reads TGCGCCAGCGCACGGGGGGGGGCGCTTGGCTACGAGCAGTACTTC.

V is TRBV6-1 and J is TRBJ1-1; D remains ambiguous. CDR3 size: 14 residues. The germline V and J ends were trimmed by 3 bases and 0 bases, with 8 bases remaining between them. CDR1 is MNHNS and CDR2 is SASEGT in the germline V gene. The CDR3 spells CASSEFSMNTEAFF. The CDR3 coding sequence is TGTGCCAGCAGTGAGTTTTCAATGAACACTGAAGCTTTCTTT.

The V and J genes are TRBV7-9 and TRBJ2-5; weak D call: TRBD1 (6 bases). Trimming removed 4 bases from V and 2 bases from J, with 17 bases in between. The CDR3 runs 16 residues. CDR1 is SEHNR, CDR2 FQNEAQ, per germline (reference sequence). CDR3 sequence (DNA): TGTGCCAGCAGCTCCGGGTGGGGACACCGGCAAGAGACCCAGTACTTC. This gives the protein CASSSGWGHRQETQYF.

The chain joins TRBV19 to TRBJ1-4; 9 nucleotides agree with TRBD1. This CDR3 contains 16 residues. With V trimmed by 5 bases and J by 6 bases, 10 bases remained unmatched. Germline CDR1 and CDR2: LNHDA and SQIVND (reference sequence). DNA for the CDR3: TGTGCCAGTAGTGTACCCACAGGGGGCATGGATGAAAAACTGTTTTTT. Its protein is CASSVPTGGMDEKLFF.

The genes are TRBV27 and TRBJ2-5; 7 nucleotides match TRBD2. Losses at the gene ends were 0 bases for V and 5 bases for J; bases not matched to a gene: 9. The CDR3 consists of 16 residues. In germline, CDR1 is MNHEY, CDR2 SMNVEV (reference sequence). The CDR3 reads CASSLSRLAASETQYF. The CDR3 nucleotides read TGTGCCAGCAGTTTATCCCGGCTAGCGGCGTCGGAGACCCAGTACTTC.

The genes are TRBV24-1 and TRBJ2-1; 14 bases line up with TRBD2. This CDR3 spans 16 amino acids. With 3 bases clipped from V and 10 bases from J, the junction kept 7 bases outside the gene matches. Germline V gene lookup returns CDR1 KGHDR and CDR2 SFDVKD. The CDR3 nucleotides read TGTGCCACCAGTGATCCGACTAGCGGGGGGGCAAAAGAGCAGTTCTTC. Amino acids: CATSDPTSGGAKEQFF.

CDR3 protein: CASRGELAGGTGELFF. The CDR3 nucleotides read TGTGCCAGCAGAGGGGAACTAGCGGGAGGTACCGGGGAGCTGTTTTTT. The chain carries TRBV28 and TRBJ2-2, with TRBD2 matching 12 bases. The germline CDR1 and CDR2 sequences are MDHEN and SYDVKM. This CDR3 comprises 16 residues. Trimming at V came to 6 bases and at J to 5 bases, leaving 7 bases not matched to a gene.

The chain uses TRBV6-2 or TRBV6-3 and TRBJ2-1, with D perhaps TRBD1 (6 bases). This CDR3 contains 16 residues. CDR1 is MNHEY and CDR2 is SVGEGT in the germline V gene. V was cut by 2 bases and J by 8 bases, with 19 bases left in between. CDR3 residues: CASSYAPGHPADEQFF. The CDR3 DNA sequence: TGTGCCAGCAGTTACGCTCCGGGACACCCTGCGGATGAGCAGTTCTTC.

The CDR3 nucleotides read TGTGCCAGTAGTATCCCCAACGGAGGGGCTGAAGCTTTCTTT. Translation: CASSIPNGGAEAFF. The rearrangement uses TRBV19 and TRBJ1-1; tentative D call: TRBD1 (5 bases). Germline V gene lookup returns CDR1 LNHDA and CDR2 SQIVND (reference sequence). The CDR3 sequence is 14 residues long. With 3 bases removed from V and 6 bases from J, the gap between germline ends came to 14 bases.

This rearrangement joins TRBV5-4 to TRBJ2-4; 7 bases are shared with TRBD2. CDR1 SGHNT and CDR2 YYREEE come from the germline V gene (reference sequence). The CDR3 extends over 14 amino acids. J lost 7 bases, V lost 5 bases, and 9 bases had no gene match. For the CDR3, the DNA is TGTGCCAGCAGAGCCATGGGAGGGCGGAACATTCAGTACTTC. It encodes CASRAMGGRNIQYF.

The chain carries TRBV6-5 and TRBJ2-2, with TRBD1 as a possible D gene (6 bases). The CDR3 is 15 residues long. CDR1 and CDR2 from the germline V gene are MNHEY and SVGAGI. Deletions cut 6 bases from V and 5 bases from J, with 16 bases between. CDR3 sequence: CASSRTGTPTGELFF. For the CDR3, the DNA is TGTGCCAGCAGCCGGACCGGGACACCAACCGGGGAGCTGTTTTTT.

The chain employs TRBV19 and TRBJ2-4; 8 bases line up with TRBD1. CDR1 is LNHDA and CDR2 is SQIVND in the germline V gene (reference sequence). J lost 6 bases, V lost 6 bases, and 4 bases had no gene match. The CDR3 sequence is 13 residues long. CDR3 sequence reads: CASSQDRVNIQYF. DNA of the CDR3: TGTGCCAGTAGCCAGGACAGGGTAAACATTCAGTACTTC.

For this clone: Sequence at one end of the junction differs from germline and may be a read error. The chain recombines TRBV3-1 (or the pseudogene TRBV3-2) with TRBJ1-1, with D perhaps TRBD1 (5 bases). CDR1 and CDR2 (germline): LGHDT, YNNKEL (reference sequence). The CDR3 runs to 11 residues. For the CDR3, the DNA is TGTGCCAGCAGCCAAGATTGGGGCGGTACCTTT. The encoded protein is CASSQDWGGTF.

The chain couples TRBV5-4 to TRBJ2-7; D possibly corresponds to TRBD2 (6 bases). V lost 9 bases to trimming and J lost 6 bases, with 19 bases between them. The CDR3 length is 13 residues. Germline V gives CDR1 SGHNT, CDR2 YYREEE (reference sequence). CDR3 in amino acids: CATRGLQKSEQYF. CDR3 in DNA: TGTGCCACCCGGGGACTGCAAAAATCCGAGCAGTACTTC. The entire variable domain, with the rest obtained from reference TRBV5-4 and TRBJ2-7, is as follows: ETGVTQSPTHLIKTRGQQVTLRCSSQSGHNTVSWYQQALGQGPQFIFQYYREEENGRGNFPPRFSGLQFPNYSSELNVNALELDDSALYLCATRGLQKSEQYFGPGTRLTVT.

The chain links TRBV7-9 to TRBJ1-4; the match to TRBD1 covers 9 bases. The CDR3 is 15 residues long. With 1 base clipped from V and 6 bases from J, the junction kept 3 bases outside the gene matches. Germline values: CDR1 SEHNR, CDR2 FQNEAQ (reference sequence). Here the CDR3 DNA reads TGTGCCAGCAGCTTAGATGGGACAGGGTATGAAAAACTGTTTTTT. It is translated as CASSLDGTGYEKLFF.

The sample holds one count of this clone. The CDR3 DNA is TGTGCCAGTAGTATCACCGGGGGGGCCTACGAGCAGTACTTC. It yields the protein CASSITGGAYEQYF. The V gene is TRBV19, the J gene TRBJ2-7, with 8 bases matching TRBD2. CDR3 length equals 14 residues. The V and J ends lost 3 bases and 2 bases, in that order; junction bases with no gene match: 3. Germline CDR1 reads LNHDA; CDR2 reads SQIVND (reference sequence).